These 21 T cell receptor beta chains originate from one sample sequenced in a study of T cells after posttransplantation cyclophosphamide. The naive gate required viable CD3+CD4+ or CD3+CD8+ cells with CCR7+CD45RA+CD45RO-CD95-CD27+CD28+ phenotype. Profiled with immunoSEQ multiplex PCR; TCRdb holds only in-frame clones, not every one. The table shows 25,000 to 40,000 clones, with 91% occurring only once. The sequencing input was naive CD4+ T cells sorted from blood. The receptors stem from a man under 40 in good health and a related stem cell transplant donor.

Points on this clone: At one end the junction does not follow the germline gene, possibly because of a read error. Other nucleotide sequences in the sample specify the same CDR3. The DNA of the CDR3 is TGTGCCAGCACCTCGGGTTCCGCCCACTATAACTCACCCCTCCACTTT. Its translation: CASTSGSAHYNSPLHF. The chain recombines TRBV2 with TRBJ1-6; no definite D call. The CDR3 runs 16 residues. Germline CDR1 and CDR2: SNHLY and FYNNEI.

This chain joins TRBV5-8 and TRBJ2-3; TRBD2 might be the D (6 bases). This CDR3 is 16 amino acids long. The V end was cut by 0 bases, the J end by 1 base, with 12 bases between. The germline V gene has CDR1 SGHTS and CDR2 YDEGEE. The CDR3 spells CASSLGSRGGTDTQYF. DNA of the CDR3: TGTGCCAGCAGCTTGGGGTCGCGGGGAGGCACAGATACGCAGTATTTT.

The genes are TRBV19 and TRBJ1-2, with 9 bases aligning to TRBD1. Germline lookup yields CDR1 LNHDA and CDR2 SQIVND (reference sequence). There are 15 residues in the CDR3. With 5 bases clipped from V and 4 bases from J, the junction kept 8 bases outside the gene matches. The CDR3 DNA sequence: TGTGCCAGTAGTCTTGGACAGGGGATCGGCTATGGCTACACCTTC. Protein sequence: CASSLGQGIGYGYTF.

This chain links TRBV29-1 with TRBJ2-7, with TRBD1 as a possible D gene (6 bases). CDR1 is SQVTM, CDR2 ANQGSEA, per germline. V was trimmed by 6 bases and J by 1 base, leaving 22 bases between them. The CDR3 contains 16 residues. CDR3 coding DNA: TGCAGCGTCCTCTCTCCGGCCCCACAGGGTTCCTACGAGCAGTACTTC. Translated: CSVLSPAPQGSYEQYF.

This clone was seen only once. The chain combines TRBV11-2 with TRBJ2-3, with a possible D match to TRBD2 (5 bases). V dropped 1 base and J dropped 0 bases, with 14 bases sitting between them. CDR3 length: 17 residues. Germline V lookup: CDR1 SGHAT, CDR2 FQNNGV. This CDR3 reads CASSLVPSRSSTDTQYF. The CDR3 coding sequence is TGTGCCAGCAGCTTAGTCCCTAGCAGATCTAGCACAGATACGCAGTATTTT.

In DNA, the CDR3 is TGTGCCAGCAGCTTAGGGGGACTAGTGTACACCGGGGAGCTGTTTTTT. It translates to CASSLGGLVYTGELFF. J is TRBJ2-2 and V is TRBV11-2, with 8 bases lining up with TRBD2. Germline V gives CDR1 SGHAT, CDR2 FQNNGV. V lost 1 base to trimming and J lost 3 bases; unmatched junction nucleotides: 4. This CDR3 contains 16 residues.

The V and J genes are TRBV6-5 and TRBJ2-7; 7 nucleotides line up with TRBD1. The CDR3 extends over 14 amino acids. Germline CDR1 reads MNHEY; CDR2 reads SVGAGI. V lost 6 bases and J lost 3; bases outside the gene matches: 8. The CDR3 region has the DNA TGTGCCAGCAGGTCGGGACAGTCTTTCTACGAGCAGTACTTC. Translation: CASRSGQSFYEQYF.

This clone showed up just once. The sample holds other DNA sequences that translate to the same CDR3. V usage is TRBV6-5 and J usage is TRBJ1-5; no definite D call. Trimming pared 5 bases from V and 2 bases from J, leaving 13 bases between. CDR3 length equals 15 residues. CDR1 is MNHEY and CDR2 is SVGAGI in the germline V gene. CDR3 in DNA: TGTGCCAGCAGTCCAGCCGGGGTTGGCAATCAGCCCCAGCATTTT. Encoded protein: CASSPAGVGNQPQHF.

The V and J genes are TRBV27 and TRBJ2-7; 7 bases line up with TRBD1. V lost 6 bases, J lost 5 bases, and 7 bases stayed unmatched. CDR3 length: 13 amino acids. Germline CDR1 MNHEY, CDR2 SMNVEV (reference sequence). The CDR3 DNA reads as TGTGCCAGCAGAAAGACAGGGACCAACGAGCAGTACTTC. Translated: CASRKTGTNEQYF.

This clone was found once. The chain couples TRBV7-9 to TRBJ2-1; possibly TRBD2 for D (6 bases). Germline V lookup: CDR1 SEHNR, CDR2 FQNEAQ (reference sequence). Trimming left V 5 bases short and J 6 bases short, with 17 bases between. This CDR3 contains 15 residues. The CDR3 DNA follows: TGTGCCAGCAGCCGCGCCGGGGGACTCGGCAATGAGCAGTTCTTC. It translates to CASSRAGGLGNEQFF.

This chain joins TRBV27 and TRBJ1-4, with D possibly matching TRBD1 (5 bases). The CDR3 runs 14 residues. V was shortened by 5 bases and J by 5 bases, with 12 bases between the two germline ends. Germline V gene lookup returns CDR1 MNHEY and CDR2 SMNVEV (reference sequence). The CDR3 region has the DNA TGTGCCAGCAGTCCCCAGGGTGCGAATGAAAAACTGTTTTTT. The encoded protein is CASSPQGANEKLFF.

CDR3 amino acids: CASSSGTGGVATNEKLFF. The CDR3 bases are TGCGCCAGCAGCTCCGGGACAGGGGGAGTTGCAACTAATGAAAAACTGTTTTTT. V usage is TRBV5-1 and J usage is TRBJ1-4, with 11 bases lining up with TRBD1. Germline CDR1 is SGHRS and CDR2 is YFSETQ. This CDR3 region has 18 residues. Trimming at V came to 3 bases and at J to 0 bases, leaving 7 bases not matched to a gene.

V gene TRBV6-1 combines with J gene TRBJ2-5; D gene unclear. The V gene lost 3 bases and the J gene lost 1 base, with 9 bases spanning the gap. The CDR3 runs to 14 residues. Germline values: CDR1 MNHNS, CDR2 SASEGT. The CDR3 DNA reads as TGTGCCAGCAGTGAGGGCATCGGCCAAGAGACCCAGTACTTC. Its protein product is CASSEGIGQETQYF.

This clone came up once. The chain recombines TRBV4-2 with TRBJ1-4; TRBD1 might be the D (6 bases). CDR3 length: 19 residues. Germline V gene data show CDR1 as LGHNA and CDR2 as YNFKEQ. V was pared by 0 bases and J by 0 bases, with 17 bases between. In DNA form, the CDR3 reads TGTGCCAGCAGCCAAGAGGCAGGGGTGTATGCGGCAACTAATGAAAAACTGTTTTTT. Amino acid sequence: CASSQEAGVYAATNEKLFF.

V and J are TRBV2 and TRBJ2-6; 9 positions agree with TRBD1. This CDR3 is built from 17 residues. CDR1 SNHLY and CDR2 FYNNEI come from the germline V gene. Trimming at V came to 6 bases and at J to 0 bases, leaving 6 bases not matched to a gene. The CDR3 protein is CASSPGQGLSGANVLTF. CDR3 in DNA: TGTGCCAGCAGCCCGGGACAGGGTCTCTCTGGGGCCAACGTCCTGACTTTC.

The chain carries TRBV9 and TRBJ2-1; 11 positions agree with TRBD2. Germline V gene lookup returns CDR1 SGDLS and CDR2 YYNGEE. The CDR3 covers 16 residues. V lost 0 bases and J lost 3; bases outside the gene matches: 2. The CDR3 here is CASSVGLAGLYNEQFF. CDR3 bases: TGTGCCAGCAGCGTAGGACTAGCGGGGCTCTACAATGAGCAGTTCTTC.

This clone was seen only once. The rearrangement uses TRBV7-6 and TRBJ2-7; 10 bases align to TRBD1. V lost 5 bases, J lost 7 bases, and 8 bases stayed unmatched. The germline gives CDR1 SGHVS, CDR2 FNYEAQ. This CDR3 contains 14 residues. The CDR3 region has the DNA TGTGCCAGCAGCCCTAGACAGGGGGCGAGTGAGCAGTACTTC. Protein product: CASSPRQGASEQYF.

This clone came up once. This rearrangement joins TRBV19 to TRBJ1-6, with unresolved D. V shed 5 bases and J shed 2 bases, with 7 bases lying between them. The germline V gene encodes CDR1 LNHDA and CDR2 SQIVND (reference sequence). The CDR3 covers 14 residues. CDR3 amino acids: CASSAGAYNSPLHF. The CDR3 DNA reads TGTGCCAGTAGTGCCGGGGCCTATAATTCACCCCTCCACTTT.

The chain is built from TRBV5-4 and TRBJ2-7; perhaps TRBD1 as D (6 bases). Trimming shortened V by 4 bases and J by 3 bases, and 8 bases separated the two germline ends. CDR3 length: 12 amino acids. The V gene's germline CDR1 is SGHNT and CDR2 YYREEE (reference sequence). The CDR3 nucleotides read TGTGCCAGCAGCACGGACAGCTACGAGCAGTACTTC. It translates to CASSTDSYEQYF.

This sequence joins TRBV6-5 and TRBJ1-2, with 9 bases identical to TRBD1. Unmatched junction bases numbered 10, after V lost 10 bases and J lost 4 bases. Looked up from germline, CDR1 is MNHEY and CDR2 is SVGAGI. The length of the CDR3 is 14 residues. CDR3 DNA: TGTGCCACCTTTAGGACAGGGGACGCCTATGGCTACACCTTC. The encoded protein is CATFRTGDAYGYTF.

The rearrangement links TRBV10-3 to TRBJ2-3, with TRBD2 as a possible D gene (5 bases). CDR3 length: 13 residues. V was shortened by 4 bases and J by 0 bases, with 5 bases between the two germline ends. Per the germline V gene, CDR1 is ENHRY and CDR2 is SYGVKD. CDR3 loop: CAISGGSTDTQYF. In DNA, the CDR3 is TGTGCCATCAGTGGCGGGAGCACAGATACGCAGTATTTT.